Each of the 13 T cell receptor beta chains below was sequenced from the same sample in a study of Graves' ophthalmopathy and Graves' hyperthyroidism (dated by TCRdb to between 2017 and 2018). The sequencer listed for this sample is Illumina HiSeq 2000. For repertoire sequencing, TCR beta CDR3 regions were amplified from RNA transcripts. HTBI primers and the Qiagen OneStep RT-PCR kit were used in a first-round RT-PCR, which was followed by a second-round multiplex PCR, size selection and purification. The public reads were reprocessed in TCRdb via fastp at Q25 and MiXCR, keeping in-frame beta chains. Rows are combined by CDR3 protein, so each entry shows the most common genes and DNA. The sample contains hundreds of thousands of distinct CDR3 sequences, about 41% of them found a single time. The top ten constitute 3% to 3.5% of the sample. The sample taken for sequencing was peripheral blood. The receptors were sampled from an adult man with Graves' ophthalmopathy.

This clonotype was recorded many times. The chain uses TRBV7-9 and TRBJ1-2, with D tentatively TRBD1 (6 bases). V was trimmed by 7 bases and J by 8 bases, leaving 20 bases between them. CDR1 and CDR2 from the germline V gene are SEHNR and FQNEAQ (reference sequence). This CDR3 is 14 amino acids long. The chain's CDR3 is CASTDRGPRAGYTF. The CDR3 nucleotides are TGTGCCAGCACAGACCGGGGGCCCCGAGCGGGCTACACCTTC.

A note on this clonotype: The junction and the germline gene differ at one end; a read error may be behind it. Written as DNA, the CDR3 is TGTGCCAGCAGTGGAAGACTGGGACTAGCGGGGGAAAACCAGGAGACCCAGTACTTC. Amino acid sequence: CASSGRLGLAGENQETQYF. The chain joins TRBV25-1 to TRBJ2-5, with 14 bases aligning to TRBD2. This CDR3 is 19 amino acids long. The germline CDR1 and CDR2 sequences are MGHDK and SYGVNS. Full variable domain (outside the CDR3, taken from reference TRBV25-1 and TRBJ2-5): EADIYQTPRYLVIGTGKKITLECSQTMGHDKMYWYQQDPGMELHLIHYSYGVNSTEKGDLSSESTVSRIRTEHFPLTLESARPSHTSQYLCASSGRLGLAGENQETQYFGPGTRLLVL.

A remark on this clonotype: The conserved phenylalanine or tryptophan is not found at the CDR3 terminus, so this likely reflects a read error. The DNA is left out, because the CDR3 cannot be placed on it with certainty; the CDR3 is given as TCRdb lists it. The gene calls are TRBV2 and TRBJ1-3. Germline V gene data show CDR1 as SNHLY and CDR2 as FYNNEI. The CDR3 is made up of 9 amino acids, end residues included. The chain's CDR3 is CASSEGLPL.

This clonotype came up many times. V is TRBV2 and J is TRBJ1-2, with D hard to call. CDR1 is SNHLY and CDR2 is FYNNEI in the germline V gene. CDR3 length: 13 amino acids. V was trimmed by 6 bases and J by 8 bases, leaving 16 bases between them. In nucleotides, the CDR3 is TGTGCCAGCAGAAAAGTCGGGGAGGGAGGCTACACCTTC. Encoded protein: CASRKVGEGGYTF.

This clonotype was detected a few times. The gene calls are TRBV19 and TRBJ2-2, with unresolved D. This CDR3 comprises 14 residues. Trimming left V 6 bases short and J 1 base short, with 9 bases between. Looked up from germline, CDR1 is LNHDA and CDR2 is SQIVND (reference sequence). CDR3 sequence: CASRPVGNTGELFF. CDR3 nucleotides: TGTGCCAGTAGGCCCGTCGGGAACACCGGGGAGCTGTTTTTT. The full variable domain, in which reference TRBV19 and TRBJ2-2 provide the parts outside the CDR3, is DGGITQSPKYLFRKEGQNVTLSCEQNLNHDAMYWYRQDPGQGLRLIYYSQIVNDFQKGDIAEGYSVSREKKESFPLTVTSAQKNPTAFYLCASRPVGNTGELFFGEGSRLTVL.

This clonotype was counted between two and nine times. The chain couples TRBV7-9 to TRBJ2-2; D may correspond to TRBD1 or TRBD2 (6 bases each). Trimming removed 5 bases from V and 3 bases from J, with 16 bases in between. The CDR3 length is 16 residues. Germline CDR1 reads SEHNR; CDR2 reads FQNEAQ (reference sequence). This CDR3 reads CASSPFMGGYTGELFF. DNA of the CDR3: TGTGCCAGCAGCCCCTTCATGGGGGGCTACACCGGGGAGCTGTTTTTT. Together with reference TRBV7-9 and TRBJ2-2, the CDR3 gives the full variable domain: DTGVSQNPRHKITKRGQNVTFRCDPISEHNRLYWYRQTLGQGPEFLTYFQNEAQLEKSRLLSDRFSAERPKGSFSTLEIQRTEQGDSAMYLCASSPFMGGYTGELFFGEGSRLTVL.

The chain combines TRBV29-1 with TRBJ1-1; D remains ambiguous. This CDR3 comprises 12 residues. Germline V gene data show CDR1 as SQVTM and CDR2 as ANQGSEA. The V end lost 8 bases, the J end lost 1 base, and 11 bases lay between the germline ends. The CDR3 is CSLGRGNTEAFF. The CDR3 coding sequence is TGCAGCTTAGGGAGAGGGAACACTGAAGCTTTCTTT.

This sequence joins TRBV10-3 and TRBJ1-5, with 7 positions matching TRBD1. This CDR3 has 14 amino acids. Germline V gives CDR1 ENHRY, CDR2 SYGVKD. V shed 4 bases, J shed 5 bases, and the junction held 5 bases outside the gene matches. The CDR3: CAISARQGYQPQHF. As DNA, the CDR3 is TGTGCCATCAGTGCCAGACAGGGTTATCAGCCCCAGCATTTT.

This clonotype was seen at least ten times. V and J are TRBV12-3 or TRBV12-4 and TRBJ1-2; D not resolved. The V gene lost 10 bases and the J gene lost 4 bases, with 7 bases spanning the gap. The CDR3 consists of 10 residues. CDR3 coding DNA: TGTGCCACAGGCACCTATGGCTACACCTTC. This codes for CATGTYGYTF.

This clonotype came up once. The V call is TRBV14, the J call TRBJ2-2, with D possibly being TRBD1 (6 bases). This CDR3 has 14 amino acids. Germline CDR1 reads SGHDN; CDR2 reads FVKESK. V was cut by 6 bases and J by 5 bases, with 13 bases left in between. The CDR3 loop is CASRGAGGTGELFF. The CDR3 DNA reads as TGTGCCAGCAGGGGGGCGGGTGGGACCGGGGAGCTGTTTTTT.

Only a few counts were recorded for this clonotype. The rearrangement links TRBV5-1 to TRBJ2-5; no clear D. This CDR3 is built from 14 residues. Germline V lookup: CDR1 SGHRS, CDR2 YFSETQ. V dropped 0 bases and J dropped 3 bases, with 9 bases sitting between them. This CDR3 reads CASSLGLTEETQYF. The CDR3 nucleotides read TGCGCCAGCAGCTTGGGGCTCACAGAAGAGACCCAGTACTTC.

The J gene is TRBJ2-6, the V gene TRBV19; D is perhaps TRBD1 (6 bases). This CDR3 has 13 residues. Germline V CDR1 and CDR2: LNHDA, SQIVND (reference sequence). Here the CDR3 reads CAVRTAGANVLTF. The CDR3 bases are TGTGCAGTCAGGACAGCTGGGGCCAACGTCCTGACTTTC.

In its sample, this clonotype was seen a few times. J is TRBJ2-7 and V is TRBV5-8; TRBD2 matches at 8 bases. This CDR3 has 16 amino acids. Germline CDR1 and CDR2: SGHTS and YDEGEE. V shed 2 bases, J shed 5 bases, and the junction held 12 bases outside the gene matches. The CDR3 region is CASSLGTAGVVHEQYF. CDR3 in DNA: TGTGCCAGCAGCTTAGGAACAGCGGGAGTGGTCCACGAGCAGTACTTC.